The next 14 T cell receptor beta chains were all read from a single sample in a study of blood T cells in healthy people across ages. With a J-beta primer mix and a sample-barcoded 5' primer, a second PCR ran about 7 to 12 cycles. MiXCR, applied by TCRdb to the 5' RACE reads, yields one record per CDR3 protein. The table records hundreds of thousands of distinct CDR3 sequences, 45% to 60% of them present only once. The sequenced sample consisted of blood. All receptors come from a man in his 60s in good health.

The chain combines TRBV7-2 with TRBJ2-4; 11 bases map to TRBD1. The end of the DNA fits TRBJ2-7 better, so the J call may be wrong. CDR1 SGHTA and CDR2 FQGNSA come from the germline V gene. This CDR3 comprises 16 residues. The CDR3 loop is CASSTRIGTGGYEQYF. The CDR3 coding sequence is TGTGCCAGCAGCACTAGAATCGGGACAGGGGGCTACGAGCAGTACTTC.

The chain employs TRBV29-1 and TRBJ2-1, with D possibly being TRBD1 or TRBD2 (5 bases each). The CDR3 is made up of 14 amino acids. Germline V CDR1 and CDR2: SQVTM, ANQGSEA. V dropped 3 bases and J dropped 11 bases, with 20 bases sitting between them. The CDR3 region has the DNA TGCAGCGTTGACCTCGTGGGACCCCTTGACAAGCAGTTCTTC. Its translation is CSVDLVGPLDKQFF.

This clonotype was counted once. The chain is built from TRBV28 and TRBJ2-3; D not certain. The ends were cut back, 6 bases at V and 0 bases at J, with 10 bases in the middle. The length of the CDR3 is 14 residues. The germline CDR1 and CDR2 sequences are MDHEN and SYDVKM. CDR3 residues: CASRAWPSTDTQYF. Written as DNA, the CDR3 is TGTGCCAGCAGGGCTTGGCCAAGCACAGATACGCAGTATTTT.

The rearrangement links TRBV12-3 or TRBV12-4 to TRBJ1-6, with D perhaps matching TRBD1 (5 bases). V was pared by 4 bases and J by 10 bases, with 11 bases between. This CDR3 region has 13 residues. The CDR3 nucleotides are TGTGCCAGCAGTTCGGGGGGTAACTCACCCCTCCACTTT. Amino acids: CASSSGGNSPLHF.

This clonotype was observed a few times. A much larger clone sits a single nucleotide away, making a read error possible. As DNA, the CDR3 is TGTACCAGCAGCCCCTCGGACAGGAGCTATGGCTACACCTTC. Its protein is CTSSPSDRSYGYTF. The rearrangement links TRBV9 to TRBJ1-2; TRBD1 matches 7 bases. The CDR3 extends over 14 amino acids. CDR1 is SGDLS, CDR2 YYNGEE, per germline.

This chain uses TRBV10-3 with TRBJ1-5; no definite D call. Trimming took off 0 bases at V and 4 bases at J, with 10 bases between the two ends. The CDR3 consists of 15 residues. CDR1 ENHRY and CDR2 SYGVKD come from the germline V gene. CDR3 nucleotides: TGTGCCATCAGTGAGTCGGGGTCAGGTAATCAGCCCCAGCATTTT. Its protein product is CAISESGSGNQPQHF.

The gene calls are TRBV14 and TRBJ2-7, with 11 bases fitting TRBD2. Trimming at V came to 2 bases and at J to 3 bases, leaving 6 bases not matched to a gene. The CDR3 runs 16 residues. Germline V lookup: CDR1 SGHDN, CDR2 FVKESK. The CDR3: CASSQSIGTSGYEQYF. In DNA form, the CDR3 reads TGTGCCAGCAGCCAATCAATCGGGACTAGCGGCTACGAGCAGTACTTC.

The rearrangement joins TRBV7-3 to TRBJ2-7; 10 bases are a match to TRBD1. CDR3 size: 15 residues. Looked up from germline, CDR1 is SGHTA and CDR2 is FQGTGA. J was trimmed by 10 bases and V by 1 base; bases with no gene match: 10. The CDR3 DNA is TGTGCCAGCAGCTTAAATCCGGGACAGGGGCTCCCCCAGTACTTC. Translated, it gives CASSLNPGQGLPQYF.

This clonotype was recorded once. The V and J genes are TRBV7-2 and TRBJ2-3, with D unclear. Germline V lookup: CDR1 SGHTA, CDR2 FQGNSA. V gave up 7 bases and J gave up 4 bases, with 18 bases separating them. There are 15 residues in the CDR3. The CDR3 sequence: CASTHGQDGADTQYF. The DNA for the CDR3 is TGTGCCAGCACCCACGGTCAAGATGGGGCAGATACGCAGTATTTT.

The gene calls are TRBV14 and TRBJ2-5, with D maybe TRBD2 (6 bases). Germline-derived CDR1 and CDR2 are SGHDN and FVKESK. Trimming pared 3 bases from V and 11 bases from J, leaving 16 bases between. The CDR3 runs 13 residues. The CDR3 region is CASSHGFGSEQYF. DNA of the CDR3: TGTGCCAGCAGCCACGGTTTCGGGAGTGAGCAGTACTTC.

The DNA for the CDR3 is TGTGCCACCAGGCCCCAGGGTTCCCGTAATGAGCAGTTCTTC. Amino acid sequence: CATRPQGSRNEQFF. The chain is built from TRBV24-1 and TRBJ2-1, with D maybe TRBD1 (5 bases). CDR3 length: 14 residues. V lost 7 bases, J lost 7 bases, and 16 bases lay in between. Germline V gives CDR1 KGHDR, CDR2 SFDVKD.

Written as DNA, the CDR3 is TGTGCCAGCAGTTACCCCTCCAGCGGGAGAACTTCTGATGAGCAGTTCTTC. As protein: CASSYPSSGRTSDEQFF. The V and J genes are TRBV6-2 or TRBV6-3 and TRBJ2-1; 8 bases line up with TRBD2. Germline CDR1 reads MNHEY; CDR2 reads SVGEGT. The V and J ends lost 2 bases and 8 bases, in that order; junction bases with no gene match: 14. This CDR3 has 17 amino acids.

As concerns this clonotype: Mismatch with germline at one junction end may stem from a read error. This sequence joins TRBV5-1 and TRBJ2-2, with TRBD2 as a possible D gene (5 bases). There are 15 residues in the CDR3. Germline V lookup: CDR1 SGHRS, CDR2 YFSETQ. CDR3 in DNA: TGCGCCAGCAGCTCAAAAACCTCCGAGGTCGGGGAGCCGTTTTTT. This sequence encodes CASSSKTSEVGEPFF.

This clonotype was found a few times. This chain links TRBV3-1 with TRBJ1-2; D is possibly TRBD1 (5 bases). The germline V and J ends were trimmed by 3 bases and 7 bases, with 21 bases remaining between them. The CDR3 is 16 residues long. Germline CDR1 LGHDT, CDR2 YNNKEL (reference sequence). Here the CDR3 DNA reads TGTGCCAGCAGCCATCCCAATACCGGGACCCAGGGTGGCTACACCTTC. This encodes CASSHPNTGTQGGYTF.